A selection of T cell receptor beta chains follows, all from one sample in a study of cytomegalovirus exposure and HLA in healthy donors. Sequenced by immunoSEQ multiplex PCR; TCRdb stores in-frame clones only, minus some. The sample has just under 95,000 clones, over 70% seen once. The sequencing sample was made of PBMCs. Receptors were obtained from a girl aged 2 to 10 in good health and CMV-seropositive. The CDR3 runs from the conserved cysteine through the conserved F or W. Each record gives: D gene, clone size, J gene, V gene, CDR3 protein, CDR3 DNA. The D gene is left open where the match is weak. Expanded clones get a size class; other rows say once, few or many, or leave the size out.

>TRBD1|NA|TRBJ2-5|TRBV27
CASSLSLGQGETQYF
TGTGCCAGCAGTTTATCTCTGGGACAGGGGGAGACCCAGTACTTC
>NA|NA|TRBJ2-7|TRBV6-5
CASSTGTYEQYF
TGTGCCAGCAGTACAGGAACCTACGAGCAGTACTTC
>NA|NA|TRBJ1-2|TRBV20-1
CSAGGSYGYTF
TGCAGTGCAGGCGGCAGCTATGGCTACACCTTC
>TRBD1|few|TRBJ1-1|TRBV19
CASTQTGGGTEAFF
TGTGCCAGTACCCAGACAGGGGGAGGCACTGAAGCTTTCTTT
>NA|NA|TRBJ2-2|TRBV19
CASSMRARPAGELFF
TGTGCCAGTAGTATGAGGGCCAGGCCGGCCGGGGAGCTGTTTTTT
>NA|NA|TRBJ1-4|TRBV9
CASSVGIGGEKLFF
TGTGCCAGCAGCGTAGGGATTGGGGGGGAAAAACTGTTTTTT
>TRBD1|NA|TRBJ1-1|TRBV28
CASSSRDRGNTEAFF
TGTGCCAGCAGTTCCCGGGACAGAGGTAACACTGAAGCTTTCTTT
>NA|NA|TRBJ1-1|TRBV14
CASSQVGQGVAFF
TGTGCCAGCAGCCAAGTGGGCCAGGGCGTCGCTTTCTTT
>NA|NA|TRBJ1-5|TRBV5-6
CASSWTGGNQPQHF
TGTGCCAGCAGCTGGACGGGGGGAAATCAGCCCCAGCATTTT
>NA|NA|TRBJ1-1|TRBV27
CASSLTQMNTEAFF
TGTGCCAGCAGTTTGACACAGATGAACACTGAAGCTTTCTTT
>TRBD1|NA|TRBJ2-7|TRBV19
CASSTRGQGNYEQYF
TGTGCCAGTAGTACGCGGGGACAGGGGAACTACGAGCAGTACTTC
>NA|once|TRBJ2-7|TRBV28
CASTRQTIYEQYF
TGTGCCAGCACCCGACAGACGATCTACGAGCAGTACTTC
>TRBD2|NA|TRBJ2-2|TRBV30
CASNSGINTGELFF
TGTGCCTCAAATAGCGGGATCAACACCGGGGAGCTGTTTTTT
>NA|NA|TRBJ2-3|TRBV6-1
CASRKEFGRTDTQYF
TGTGCCAGCAGAAAGGAGTTTGGTAGGACAGATACGCAGTATTTT
>NA|NA|TRBJ2-1|TRBV6-1
CASSTRSTNEQFF
TGTGCCAGCAGCACTAGGTCCACCAATGAGCAGTTCTTC
>NA|NA|TRBJ2-7|TRBV12-5
CASGLVPNSYEQYF
TGTGCTAGTGGCCTCGTCCCTAACTCCTACGAGCAGTACTTC
>NA|NA|TRBJ1-3|TRBV7-9
CASSAEAGNTIYF
TGTGCCAGCAGCGCAGAAGCTGGAAACACCATATATTTT
>NA|NA|TRBJ1-1|TRBV7-3
CASSAGTANTEAFF
TGTGCCAGCAGCGCCGGAACAGCGAACACTGAAGCTTTCTTT
>NA|NA|TRBJ2-3|TRBV9
CASSVEADTQYF
TGTGCCAGCAGCGTTGAGGCAGATACGCAGTATTTT
>TRBD1|once|TRBJ1-3|TRBV9
CASSMTGVSGNTIYF
TGTGCCAGCAGCATGACAGGGGTCTCTGGAAACACCATATATTTT
>TRBD1|NA|TRBJ2-4|TRBV28
CASSLQGASIQYF
TGTGCCAGCAGTTTACAGGGGGCAAGCATTCAGTACTTC
>NA|NA|TRBJ1-1|TRBV30
CAWSFRTEAFF
TGTGCCTGGAGTTTTCGCACTGAAGCTTTCTTT
>NA|NA|TRBJ1-4|TRBV19
CASSIQEHNEKLFF
TGTGCCAGTAGTATACAAGAGCATAATGAAAAACTGTTTTTT
>NA|NA|TRBJ1-5|TRBV7-2
CASSPGQNQPQHF
TGTGCCAGCAGCCCCGGACAGAATCAGCCCCAGCATTTT
>NA|once|TRBJ2-3|TRBV7-9
CASSPGTGSLYTQYF
TGTGCCAGCAGCCCCGGGACTGGCTCTTTGTATACGCAGTATTTT
>NA|NA|TRBJ2-1|TRBV7-8
CASSTDRFGHEYNEQFF
TGTGCCAGCAGCACAGACCGATTCGGACACGAGTACAATGAGCAGTTCTTC
>TRBD2|NA|TRBJ2-2|TRBV9
CASTLSGSGTGELFF
TGTGCCAGCACCCTAAGCGGGAGCGGGACCGGGGAGCTGTTTTTT
>TRBD2|NA|TRBJ2-2|TRBV7-2
CASSRSVTSGRYTGELFF
TGTGCCAGCAGCCGATCCGTGACTAGCGGGAGGTACACCGGGGAGCTGTTTTTT
>NA|NA|TRBJ2-5|TRBV28
CASSLIGEETQYF
TGTGCCAGCAGTTTAATCGGGGAAGAGACCCAGTACTTC